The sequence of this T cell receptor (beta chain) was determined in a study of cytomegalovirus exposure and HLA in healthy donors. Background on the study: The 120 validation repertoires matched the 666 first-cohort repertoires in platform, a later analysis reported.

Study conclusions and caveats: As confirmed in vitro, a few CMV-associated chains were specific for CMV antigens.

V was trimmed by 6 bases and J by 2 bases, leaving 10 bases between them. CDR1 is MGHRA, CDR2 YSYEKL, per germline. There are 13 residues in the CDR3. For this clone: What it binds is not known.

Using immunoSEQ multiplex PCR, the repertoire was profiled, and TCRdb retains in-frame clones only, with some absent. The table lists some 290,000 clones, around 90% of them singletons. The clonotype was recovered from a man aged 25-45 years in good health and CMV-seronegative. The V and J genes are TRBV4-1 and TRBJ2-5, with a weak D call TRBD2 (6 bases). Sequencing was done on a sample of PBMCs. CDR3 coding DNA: TGCGCCAGCAGTCTAGCGACTCAAGAGACCCAGTACTTC. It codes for CASSLATQETQYF.